The rows below give T cell receptor beta chains drawn from one sample of a study of T-cell memory formation after mild COVID-19. From the 5' RACE reads, TCRdb called clonotypes with MiXCR, one entry per CDR3 protein. The profile shows fewer than 400,000 distinct CDR3 sequences, about a sixth of them singletons. The material sequenced was PBMCs or a T cell subset sorted from them (not recorded which). These receptors were taken from a man younger than 30 who had mild COVID-19 (a few samples of this study predate the infection). Cell type and time point are not known. CDR3s include the opening cysteine and the closing phenylalanine or tryptophan. The D gene is left open where the match is weak. Where a row states a size, it is once, few, many or the class of an expanded clone; other rows omit it.

cdr3_length | clone_size | d_call | j_call | v_call | cdr3_nt | cdr3_aa
11 | - | - | TRBJ2-5 | TRBV7-2 | TGTGCCAGCAGCACAATCGAGACCCAGTACTTC | CASSTIETQYF
14 | few | - | TRBJ2-7 | TRBV4-1 | TGCGCCAGCAGCGAAAAGTGGCTAGACTACGAGCAGTACTTC | CASSEKWLDYEQYF
15 | few | - | TRBJ1-6 | TRBV6-5 | TGTGCCAGCAGTCGGACTCTGGGGGGCTCTTCACCCCTCCACTTT | CASSRTLGGSSPLHF
17 | - | - | TRBJ1-1 | TRBV19 | TGTGCCAGTAGTATAGATAATATGCGGTGGGGAAACACTGAAGCTTTCTTT | CASSIDNMRWGNTEAFF
14 | few | - | TRBJ1-6 | TRBV7-2 | TGTGCCAGCAGCTTTACGGGGCCGAATTCACCCCTCCACTTT | CASSFTGPNSPLHF
13 | many | - | TRBJ2-7 | TRBV7-3 | TGTGCCAGCAGCTCTGCTGAGGGGTACGAGCAGTACTTC | CASSSAEGYEQYF
14 | few | - | TRBJ1-1 | TRBV7-2 | TGTGCCAGCAGCCCGACCTTGGTGAACACTGAAGCTTTCTTT | CASSPTLVNTEAFF
12 | - | - | TRBJ2-3 | TRBV6-2/TRBV6-3 | TGTGCCAGCAGTTACGGTTGGGATACGCAGTATTTT | CASSYGWDTQYF
12 | - | - | TRBJ1-2 | TRBV4-1 | TGCGCCAGCAGCCAAGAGGCCCAGGTCGTAGTCTTC | CASSQEAQVVVF
17 | few | TRBD2 | TRBJ2-3 | TRBV7-2 | TGTGCCAGCAGCTTAGTAGGGGGCGGGGGGGACACAGATACGCAGTATTTT | CASSLVGGGGDTDTQYF
15 | once | TRBD1 | TRBJ2-2 | TRBV7-3 | TGTGCCAGCAGCTTCTGGACAGGGCACACCGGGGAGCTGTTTTTT | CASSFWTGHTGELFF
15 | - | - | TRBJ1-5 | TRBV7-2 | TGTGCCAGCAGCTTAGTTGAACAGGGTCGTCAGCCCCAGCATTTT | CASSLVEQGRQPQHF
12 | few | - | TRBJ1-5 | TRBV12-5 | TGTGCTAGTGGTTTTGGCAATCAGCCCCAGCATTTT | CASGFGNQPQHF
12 | many | - | TRBJ2-1 | TRBV29-1 | TGCAGCGTTGGGCCTCGGAGCGATGAGCAGTTCTTC | CSVGPRSDEQFF
14 | few | - | TRBJ1-1 | TRBV5-1 | TGCGCCAGCAGCTTCCGCAGGGAGAACACTGAAGCTTTCTTT | CASSFRRENTEAFF
15 | - | TRBD2 | TRBJ2-3 | TRBV10-3 | TGTGCCATCGGGGAGCGGGGCCGTAACACAGATACGCAGTATTTT | CAIGERGRNTDTQYF
16 | - | TRBD1 | TRBJ2-3 | TRBV3-1 | TGTGCCAGCAGCCAAGAGGGACAGGGGGCTTCAGATACGCAGTATTTT | CASSQEGQGASDTQYF
16 | - | - | TRBJ2-2 | TRBV3-1 | TGTGCCAGCAGCCGGGGTCGGGCGCGGTCTATCGGGGAGCTGTTTTTT | CASSRGRARSIGELFF
13 | few | - | TRBJ2-2 | TRBV20-1 | TGCAGTGCTTCTTCCCCGGAGACCGGGGAGCTGTTTTTT | CSASSPETGELFF
15 | - | TRBD1 | TRBJ2-5 | TRBV4-1 | TGCGCCAGCAGCCAAGATAGGGACAGGCAAGAGACCCAGTACTTC | CASSQDRDRQETQYF
16 | few | TRBD2 | TRBJ2-2 | TRBV11-3 | TGTGCCAGCAGCTTGGGTCCGGGGGGGAACACCGGGGAGCTGTTTTTT | CASSLGPGGNTGELFF
15 | few | - | TRBJ2-5 | TRBV5-4 | TGTGCCAGCAGCTTGGAGTCAGGCCGGGGGGAGACCCAGTACTTC | CASSLESGRGETQYF
15 | - | - | TRBJ1-4 | TRBV3-1 | TGTGCCAGCAGCCAAAGCTCCGATTGGAATGAAAAACTGTTTTTT | CASSQSSDWNEKLFF
16 | many | TRBD1 | TRBJ2-3 | TRBV5-1 | TGCGCCAGCAGCTTACAGGGGGCTGTTCGCACAGATACGCAGTATTTT | CASSLQGAVRTDTQYF
16 | few | TRBD2 | TRBJ2-5 | TRBV6-2/TRBV6-3 | TGTGCCAGCAGTCTCGCGGGGACTAGCGGGGAAGAGACCCAGTACTTC | CASSLAGTSGEETQYF
17 | - | - | TRBJ2-3 | TRBV9 | TGTGCCAGCAGCGTAGCAGAGGGGGTAGTTCTCACAGATACGCAGTATTTT | CASSVAEGVVLTDTQYF
12 | many | - | TRBJ2-1 | TRBV7-3 | TGTGCCAGCAGCTTAGATGGGGGTGAGCAGTTCTTC | CASSLDGGEQFF
16 | - | - | TRBJ1-1 | TRBV12-3/TRBV12-4 | TGTGCCAGCAGTTTAACCCGACAGGCGCTAAACACTGAAGCTTTCTTT | CASSLTRQALNTEAFF
15 | - | - | TRBJ2-3 | TRBV7-3 | TGTGCCAGCAGTTCCTCAAGATCAGGGGTAGATACGCAGTATTTT | CASSSSRSGVDTQYF
16 | few | - | TRBJ2-2 | TRBV6-5 | TGTGCCAGCAGTTACTATGCCTCCACGAACACCGGGGAGCTGTTTTTT | CASSYYASTNTGELFF
16 | once | - | TRBJ1-2 | TRBV4-2 | TGTGCCAGCAGCCAAGAATTATCAGGGGCTCACTATGGCTACACCTTC | CASSQELSGAHYGYTF
18 | many | TRBD2 | TRBJ2-5 | TRBV9 | TGTGCCAGCAGCCTCTCGGCGGGGGTAGCGGGGGTCCTAGAGACCCAGTACTTC | CASSLSAGVAGVLETQYF
14 | few | TRBD1 | TRBJ2-1 | TRBV28 | TGTGCCAGCCTTAAAGGACAGGGCTACAATGAGCAGTTCTTC | CASLKGQGYNEQFF
14 | - | - | TRBJ1-6 | TRBV2 | TGTGCCAGCAGTGATGGGGGGTACAATTCACCCCTCCACTTT | CASSDGGYNSPLHF
11 | many | - | TRBJ2-1 | TRBV9 | TGTGCCAGCAGCCCAGGGTCCCAGCAGTTCTTC | CASSPGSQQFF
12 | - | TRBD2 | TRBJ2-5 | TRBV29-1 | TGCAGCGTTGCGGGACTAAAAGAGACCCAGTACTTC | CSVAGLKETQYF
16 | - | TRBD1 | TRBJ2-2 | TRBV9 | TGTGCCAGCAGCGAACTGACAGGGATGAACACCGGGGAGCTGTTTTTT | CASSELTGMNTGELFF
15 | few | - | TRBJ1-2 | TRBV6-2/TRBV6-3 | TGTGCCAGCAGTTCTTTACCGTTCATCAACTATGGCTACACCTTC | CASSSLPFINYGYTF
13 | - | - | TRBJ2-2 | TRBV12-3/TRBV12-4 | TGTGCCAGCAGTTCGAGGGGTGCCGGGGAGCTGTTTTTT | CASSSRGAGELFF
15 | few | - | TRBJ1-2 | TRBV12-3/TRBV12-4 | TGTGCCAGCAGCCCGCCCAGGATATTTAACTATGGCTACACCTTC | CASSPPRIFNYGYTF
16 | many | - | TRBJ2-1 | TRBV7-2 | TGTGCCAGCAGAGAGAGGTGGGGGCCCTCCGGCCATGAGCAGTTCTTC | CASRERWGPSGHEQFF